The clone carrying this T cell receptor beta chain turned up a few times. Its antigen is still unknown. For the second PCR, which ran for roughly 6 to 12 cycles, a sample-barcoded 5' primer and a J-beta primer mix were used. Unique molecular identifiers of 12 random nucleotides labeled each cDNA. MiXCR, applied by TCRdb to the 5' RACE reads, yields one record per CDR3 protein. The repertoire has more than 650,000 distinct CDR3 sequences, over 20% of them found once; the top ten carry approximately 20%. The sample is drawn from a study of blood T cells in healthy people across ages. Study findings and constraints: The percentage of naive T cells correlated strongly with TCR beta diversity. Per million T cells, the diversity of TCR beta decreased roughly linearly as age advanced.

Source material: blood. The source of this sequence is a man in his 70s in good health.

The CDR3 DNA reads as TGCAGTGCTAGAGAGCTGGGGACGTACTATGGCTACACCTTC. It is translated as CSARELGTYYGYTF. The chain couples TRBV20-1 to TRBJ1-2; a possible D gene is TRBD1 (5 bases). The V end was cut by 0 bases, the J end by 3 bases, with 11 bases between. The CDR3 sequence is 14 residues long. Germline V gene lookup returns CDR1 DFQATT and CDR2 SNEGSKA (reference sequence).